This T cell receptor beta chain comes out of a study of blood T cell repertoires in COVID-19. Whole-study context: T cells, B-cell-depleted T cells, or PBMCs provided the cDNA or gDNA that served as material.

The authors' processing: Nucleated cell counts were estimated from reference gene primer amplification. Profiled with immunoSEQ multiplex PCR; TCRdb holds only in-frame clones, not every one. Clonal size and the V and J genes are those of that table, whereas D and trimming came from the DNA. The sample includes about 170,000 clones, around 84% of them seen just once. Enrollment of patients from Seattle took place during active infection, with longitudinal follow-up. V lost 4 bases to trimming and J lost 4 bases, with 14 bases between them. Germline-derived CDR1 and CDR2 are SGDLS and YYNGEE. The CDR3 is 14 amino acids.

The genes are TRBV9 and TRBJ1-1; D gene uncertain. This TCR derives from a woman in her 70s with COVID-19, enrolled during active disease. Sequencing input: peripheral blood. The CDR3 nucleotides are TGTGCCAGCAGCCCCAGCCCCCGAGGCACTGAAGCTTTCTTT. Its protein product is CASSPSPRGTEAFF.